This paragraph covers one TCR beta chain sequence. The data were obtained in a study of T cell changes during pregnancy in multiple sclerosis. This CDR3 region has 16 residues. With 7 bases clipped from V and 7 bases from J, the junction kept 19 bases outside the gene matches. Germline CDR1 reads SEHNR; CDR2 reads FQNEAQ (reference sequence). TCRdb's copy holds only in-frame clones and misses some; the assay was immunoSEQ multiplex PCR. The sample lists around 28,000 clones, 90% seen once, with over 3.5% in the top ten. This TCR was sampled from a female donor with multiple sclerosis, enrolled in a pregnancy study. The input for sequencing was CD8+ T cells from peripheral blood mononuclear cells, taken in the second trimester of pregnancy. The genes are TRBV7-9 and TRBJ2-7; the match to TRBD2 covers 7 bases. In nucleotides, the CDR3 is TGTGCCAGCACCGGGGAGGGGAGGGCCAGGAACGGGGAGCAGTACTTC. The encoded protein is CASTGEGRARNGEQYF.